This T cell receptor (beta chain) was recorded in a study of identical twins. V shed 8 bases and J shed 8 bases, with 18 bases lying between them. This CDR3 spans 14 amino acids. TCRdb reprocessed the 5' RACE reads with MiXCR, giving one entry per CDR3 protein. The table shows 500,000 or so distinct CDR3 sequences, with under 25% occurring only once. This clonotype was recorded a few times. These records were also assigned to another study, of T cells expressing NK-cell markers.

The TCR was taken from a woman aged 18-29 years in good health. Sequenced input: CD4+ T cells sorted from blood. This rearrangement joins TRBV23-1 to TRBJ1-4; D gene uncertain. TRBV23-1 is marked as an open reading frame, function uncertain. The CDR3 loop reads CASPPLQAAEKLFF. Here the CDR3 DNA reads TGCGCCAGCCCCCCCCTGCAAGCTGCGGAAAAACTGTTTTTT.